A selection of T cell receptor beta chains follows, all from one sample in a study of T cell responses to AZD1222 COVID-19 vaccine. Data came from immunoSEQ multiplex PCR; TCRdb stores just in-frame clones and leaves some out. Among 85,000 to 130,000 clones, 90% were seen once, and the ten largest hold approximately 5%. The starting material was peripheral blood, obtained on day 0 of AZD1222 vaccination. The receptors derive from an adult in good health. Each CDR3 is given with its conserved first and last residue. Each record gives: V gene, clone size, J gene, D gene, CDR3 DNA, CDR3 protein. The D gene is left open where the match is weak. For some rows the clone size is stated as once, few or many, or as a class when expanded; others skip it.

>TRBV4-3|-|TRBJ1-5|TRBD1
TGCGCCAGCAGCCCCACAGGGGGTGACCAGCCCCAGCATTTT
CASSPTGGDQPQHF
>TRBV6-5|-|TRBJ2-7|TRBD2
TGTGCCAGCAGCTACGGGCCAGGCGGGAGCTACGAGCAGTACTTC
CASSYGPGGSYEQYF
>TRBV28|-|TRBJ2-1|TRBD2
TGTGCCAGCAGTTTACTGACTAGCGGCTCCTACAATGAGCAGTTCTTC
CASSLLTSGSYNEQFF
>TRBV10-2|-|TRBJ2-1|-
TGCGCCAGCAGTGATAGAGTGGGCAGCGGCCACAATGAGCAGTTCTTC
CASSDRVGSGHNEQFF
>TRBV5-1|-|TRBJ1-2|-
TGCGCCAGCAGCGGACTGACAGGAGACTATGGCTACACCTTC
CASSGLTGDYGYTF
>TRBV6-6|few|TRBJ1-6|TRBD1
TGTGCCAGCATCTCGACAGGGGAACGATCACCCCTCCACTTT
CASISTGERSPLHF
>TRBV3-1/TRBV3-2|medium-sized|TRBJ1-2|TRBD1
TGTGCCAGCACCCGACAGGGAGATTGGTATGGCTACACCTTC
CASTRQGDWYGYTF
>TRBV9|once|TRBJ1-3|-
TGTGCCAGCAGCGCAGCTGAGGGGCGGACTGGAAACACCATATATTTT
CASSAAEGRTGNTIYF
>TRBV28|-|TRBJ2-1|TRBD2
TGTGCCAGCAGTACCCCGACTAGCCAACTGTTCTTC
CASSTPTSQLFF
>TRBV6-4|-|TRBJ1-1|TRBD1
TGTGCCAGCAGTTCGGGACAGGCGAACACTGAAGCTTTCTTT
CASSSGQANTEAFF
>TRBV20-1|few|TRBJ1-4|-
TGCAGTGCCCTCGTGAATGAAAAACTGTTTTTT
CSALVNEKLFF
>TRBV19|-|TRBJ2-1|TRBD1
TGTGCCAGTAGTATCGACCGGGACAGGGCTAGGTATGAGCAGTTCTTC
CASSIDRDRARYEQFF
>TRBV11-1|-|TRBJ1-6|-
TGTGCCAGCAGCTTACACAGCTCCTATAATTCACCCCTCCACTTT
CASSLHSSYNSPLHF
>TRBV6-5|-|TRBJ1-2|-
TGTGCCAGCAGGAAGACGGCAGGGGATGGCTACACCTTC
CASRKTAGDGYTF
>TRBV27|-|TRBJ2-1|-
TGTGCCAGCAGTCCTCTAGTAAGCGATGAGCAGTTCTTC
CASSPLVSDEQFF
>TRBV3-1/TRBV3-2|-|TRBJ1-2|-
TGTGCCAGCAGCCCAGGGAGCTATGGCTACACCTTC
CASSPGSYGYTF
>TRBV29-1|-|TRBJ2-2|-
TGCAGCGTTCCTAGCTTGGCCGGGGAGCTGTTTTTT
CSVPSLAGELFF
>TRBV7-2|-|TRBJ1-4|-
TGTGCCAGCAGCACTAGTCTTAATGAAAAACTGTTTTTT
CASSTSLNEKLFF
>TRBV6-5|-|TRBJ2-7|-
TGTGCCACCACAGGGCAGACCTACGAGCAGTACTTC
CATTGQTYEQYF
>TRBV12-3/TRBV12-4|-|TRBJ1-2|-
TGTGCCAGCACCCTCCTCGGGACTTATGGCTACACCTTC
CASTLLGTYGYTF
>TRBV7-6|-|TRBJ2-2|-
TGTGCCAGCAGCCAACTCAGTTCCACCGGGGAGCTGTTTTTT
CASSQLSSTGELFF
>TRBV7-2|-|TRBJ1-2|TRBD1
TGTGCCAGCAGCTCTTGGACAGGGACAGGCTACACCTTC
CASSSWTGTGYTF
>TRBV19|-|TRBJ2-1|-
TGTGCCAGTAGTATAGGGACAGGGAGGGCCACAAATGAGCAGTTCTTC
CASSIGTGRATNEQFF
>TRBV19|once|TRBJ2-7|-
TGTGCCAGCTCCGGGGCCTACGAGCAGTACTTC
CASSGAYEQYF
>TRBV7-9|-|TRBJ2-7|TRBD2
TGTGCCAGCAGCTTTAGCGGGAGGGCTTACGAGCAGTACTTC
CASSFSGRAYEQYF
>TRBV28|-|TRBJ2-7|-
TGTGCCAGCAGCCCGGGGAATCTCGAGCAGTACTTC
CASSPGNLEQYF
>TRBV6-6|-|TRBJ2-1|-
TGTGCCAGCAGTTACGGGCGCGGGACCGTCAATGAGCAGTTCTTC
CASSYGRGTVNEQFF
>TRBV19|-|TRBJ1-5|TRBD1
TGTGCCAGTAGTCTGGACAGGGGGAATCAGCCCCAGCATTTT
CASSLDRGNQPQHF
>TRBV29-1|-|TRBJ2-5|TRBD2
TGCAGCGTTAATAGCGGGAACGGAGAGACCCAGTACTTC
CSVNSGNGETQYF
>TRBV5-1|-|TRBJ1-2|-
TGCGCCAGCAGCTTGGGGTTAGGGGAGTCTAACTATGGCTACACCTTC
CASSLGLGESNYGYTF
>TRBV11-2|-|TRBJ2-3|-
TGTGCCAGCAGCTTAGATCAAGGGCACACAGATACGCAGTATTTT
CASSLDQGHTDTQYF
>TRBV10-3|-|TRBJ1-6|-
TGTGCCATCAGTGAGTCGGGGGGGTGGCAGGGGAATTCACCCCTCCACTTT
CAISESGGWQGNSPLHF
>TRBV19|once|TRBJ1-1|-
TGTGCCAGTAGTATAAGCGGGACAATTGCTGAAGCTTTCTTT
CASSISGTIAEAFF
>TRBV5-4|-|TRBJ2-1|-
TGTGCCAGCAGCTTCAACCCGGGTGGGGCCCAAGGAGGCAATGAGCAGTTCTTC
CASSFNPGGAQGGNEQFF
>TRBV10-2|once|TRBJ2-7|TRBD2
TGCGCCAGCAGTCTAACCTTTAGAGGACTAGCGATGTCCTACGAGCAGTACTTC
CASSLTFRGLAMSYEQYF
>TRBV5-6|-|TRBJ2-3|-
TGTGCCAGCAGCTTGGCTGGCTCAAGGGTAGGAGATACGCAGTATTTT
CASSLAGSRVGDTQYF
>TRBV19|-|TRBJ2-1|-
TGTGCCAGTAGTATAGTCACGGGCAGCTCCTACAATGAGCAGTTCTTC
CASSIVTGSSYNEQFF
>TRBV11-3|-|TRBJ2-1|-
TGTGCCAGCAGCTTGGGACAATACAATGAGCAGTTCTTC
CASSLGQYNEQFF
>TRBV10-3|-|TRBJ1-6|TRBD1
TGTGCCATCAGTGGGACAGGGTTGAATTCACCCCTCCACTTT
CAISGTGLNSPLHF
>TRBV19|few|TRBJ2-7|TRBD1
TGTGCCAGTAGTGCCGGGACAGGGGCCTACGAGCAGTACTTC
CASSAGTGAYEQYF
>TRBV9|-|TRBJ1-5|-
TGTGCCAGCAGCCCACACCCCGGGGGGAATCAGCCCCAGCATTTT
CASSPHPGGNQPQHF
>TRBV19|-|TRBJ1-1|-
TGTGCCAGTAGTATAGATCGGCGGAACACTGAAGCTTTCTTT
CASSIDRRNTEAFF
>TRBV6-5|-|TRBJ1-5|-
TGTGCCAGCAGTTTTTCCTCGGTGGAGCAGCCCCAGCATTTT
CASSFSSVEQPQHF
>TRBV9|-|TRBJ2-1|-
TGTGCCAGCAGCGTAGATGGGCGGAACCGGTACAATGAGCAGTTCTTC
CASSVDGRNRYNEQFF
>TRBV28|-|TRBJ1-1|-
TGTGCCAGCAGTTTTTGGAGCACTGAAGCTTTCTTT
CASSFWSTEAFF
>TRBV5-1|-|TRBJ2-7|-
TGCGCCAGCAGCTTGGTTTTATCCAGCGTGGTCCCTTACGAGCAGTACTTC
CASSLVLSSVVPYEQYF
>TRBV27|-|TRBJ1-5|TRBD1
TGTGCCAGCAGTTTAGACAGGGGGAATCAGCCCCAGCATTTT
CASSLDRGNQPQHF
>TRBV4-3|-|TRBJ2-2|TRBD2
TGCGCCAGCAGCCAAGAAGGCGGGAGGGCCACCGGGGAGCTGTTTTTT
CASSQEGGRATGELFF
>TRBV27|-|TRBJ1-3|-
TGTGCCAGCAGTTCCTTGGGGTCTGGAAACACCATATATTTT
CASSSLGSGNTIYF
>TRBV18|-|TRBJ1-2|TRBD1
TGTGCCAGCTCACTACAGATGGACAGGTTGTATGGCTACACCTTC
CASSLQMDRLYGYTF
>TRBV18|-|TRBJ2-6|TRBD1
TGTGCCAGCTCGGCCATCCGAGACAGGGGATACTCTGGGGCCAACGTCCTGACTTTC
CASSAIRDRGYSGANVLTF
>TRBV19|-|TRBJ1-2|TRBD1
TGTGCCAGTAGTCTCCCGGGACAGGGGGGAAGATATGGCTACACCTTC
CASSLPGQGGRYGYTF
>TRBV7-3|-|TRBJ2-4|-
TGTGCCAGCAGCTTAACTAAACAATTTATTCAGTACTTC
CASSLTKQFIQYF
>TRBV3-1/TRBV3-2|-|TRBJ2-3|TRBD2
TGTGCCAGCAGCCAAGATAGGCTAGCGGGAGTCAGCACAGATACGCAGTATTTT
CASSQDRLAGVSTDTQYF